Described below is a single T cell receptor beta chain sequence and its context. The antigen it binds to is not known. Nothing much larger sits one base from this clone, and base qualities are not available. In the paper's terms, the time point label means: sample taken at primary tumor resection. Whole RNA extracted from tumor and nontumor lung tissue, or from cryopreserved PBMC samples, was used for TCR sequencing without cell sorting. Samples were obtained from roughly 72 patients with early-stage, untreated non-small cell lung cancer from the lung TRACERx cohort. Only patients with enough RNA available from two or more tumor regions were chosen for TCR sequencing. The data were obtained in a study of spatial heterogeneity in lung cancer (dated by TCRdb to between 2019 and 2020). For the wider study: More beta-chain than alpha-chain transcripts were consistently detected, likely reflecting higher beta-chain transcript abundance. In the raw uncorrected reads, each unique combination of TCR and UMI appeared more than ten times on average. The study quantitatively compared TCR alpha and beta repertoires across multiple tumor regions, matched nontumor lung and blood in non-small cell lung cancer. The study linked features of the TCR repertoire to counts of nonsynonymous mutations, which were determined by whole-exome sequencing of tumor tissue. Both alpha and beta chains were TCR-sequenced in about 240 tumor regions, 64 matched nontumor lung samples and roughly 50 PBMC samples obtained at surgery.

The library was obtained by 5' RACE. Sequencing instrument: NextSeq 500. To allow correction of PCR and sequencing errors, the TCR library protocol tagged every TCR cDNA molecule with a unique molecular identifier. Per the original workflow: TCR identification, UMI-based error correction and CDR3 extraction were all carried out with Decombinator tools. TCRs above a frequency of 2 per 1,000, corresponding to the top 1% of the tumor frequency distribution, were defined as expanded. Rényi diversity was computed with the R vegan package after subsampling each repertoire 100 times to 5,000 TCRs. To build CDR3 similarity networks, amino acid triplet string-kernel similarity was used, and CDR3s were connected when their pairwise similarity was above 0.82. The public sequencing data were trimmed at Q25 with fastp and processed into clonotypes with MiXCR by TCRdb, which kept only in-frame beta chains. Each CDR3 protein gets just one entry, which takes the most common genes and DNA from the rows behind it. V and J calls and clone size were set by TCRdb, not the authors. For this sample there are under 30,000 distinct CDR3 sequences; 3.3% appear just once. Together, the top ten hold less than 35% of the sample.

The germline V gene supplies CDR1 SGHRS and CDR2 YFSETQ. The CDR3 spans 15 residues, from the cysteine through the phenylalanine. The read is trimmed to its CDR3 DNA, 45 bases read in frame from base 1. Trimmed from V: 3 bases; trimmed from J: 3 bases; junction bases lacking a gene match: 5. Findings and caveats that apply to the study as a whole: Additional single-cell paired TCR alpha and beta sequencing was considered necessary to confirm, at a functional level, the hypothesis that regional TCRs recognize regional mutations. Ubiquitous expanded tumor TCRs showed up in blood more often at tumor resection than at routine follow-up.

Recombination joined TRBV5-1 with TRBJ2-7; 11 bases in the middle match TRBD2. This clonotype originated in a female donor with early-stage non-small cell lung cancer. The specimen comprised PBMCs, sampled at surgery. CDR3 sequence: CASSSGTSGNYEQYF. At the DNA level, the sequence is TGCGCCAGCAGCTCCGGGACTAGCGGAAACTACGAGCAGTACTTC.